The 17 T cell receptor beta chains below all came from one sample that was sequenced in a study of lymphopenia after photon versus proton radiotherapy (dated by TCRdb to between 2017 and 2020). Library preparation employed the immunoSEQ multiplex PCR assay. What TCRdb holds here is the immuneACCESS table cut down to in-frame rearrangements. Part of the clones is not present; checked against another copy, under half of the missing clones reflect an unresolved V gene, and the others are unexplained. In this sample the table shows 22,000 or so clones, approximately 85% of which occur a single time. The ten largest clones add up to 2.9% of the sample. The material was peripheral blood, obtained from a patient treated with photon-based radiotherapy. These TCRs come from a woman aged 50 to 65 with pancreatic cancer.

The chain uses TRBV5-6 and TRBJ1-1; TRBD1 agrees at 11 bases. CDR3 size: 16 residues. The V gene end was trimmed by 3 bases and the J gene end by 5 bases; junction bases not matched to a gene: 9. Germline V gene sequence: CDR1 SGHDT, CDR2 YYEEEE. CDR3 sequence: CASSSPGQGEETEAFF. The CDR3 DNA is TGTGCCAGCAGCTCTCCGGGACAGGGGGAAGAGACTGAAGCTTTCTTT.

This clone was picked up a small number of times. The J gene is TRBJ1-2, the V gene TRBV7-2, with a tentative D call TRBD1 (5 bases). V gave up 7 bases and J gave up 4 bases, with 10 bases separating them. Germline CDR1 SGHTA, CDR2 FQGNSA. The CDR3 totals 12 residues. The DNA for the CDR3 is TGTGCCAGCACCTCGACAGTCTATGGCTACACCTTC. This gives the protein CASTSTVYGYTF.

The rearrangement links TRBV6-6 to TRBJ1-1; 7 nucleotides match TRBD1. This CDR3 has 14 amino acids. Germline assignment: CDR1 MNHNY and CDR2 SVGAGI (reference sequence). Trimming cost V 0 bases and J 8 bases; bases outside gene matches: 6. CDR3 DNA sequence: TGTGCCAGCAGTTACTCCCACAGGGGCATAGAAGCTTTCTTT. The encoded protein is CASSYSHRGIEAFF.

This CDR3 is CASNDRGRFEQYF. The CDR3 bases are TGTGCCAGCAATGACAGGGGGCGCTTCGAGCAGTACTTC. V gene TRBV6-1 combines with J gene TRBJ2-7; 10 bases agree with TRBD1. The CDR3 loop spans 13 amino acids. From germline, CDR1 is MNHNS and CDR2 SASEGT. With V trimmed by 7 bases and J by 6 bases, 6 bases remained unmatched.

The chain uses TRBV6-5 and TRBJ1-5; D is undetermined. The V gene's germline CDR1 is MNHEY and CDR2 SVGAGI. V lost 6 bases and J 0 bases, leaving 12 bases between the germline ends. The CDR3 loop spans 15 amino acids. As DNA, the CDR3 is TGTGCCAGCAGCCCGGAGACCTATAGCAATCAGCCCCAGCATTTT. This encodes CASSPETYSNQPQHF.

The CDR3 region has the DNA TGTGCCATCAACCTAGGACTGGGATCCTACGAGCAGTACTTC. It specifies CAINLGLGSYEQYF. The rearrangement uses TRBV10-3 and TRBJ2-7; D is perhaps TRBD2 (5 bases). Trimming took 7 bases from V and 1 from J, leaving 14 bases between them. The CDR3 consists of 14 residues. The V gene's germline CDR1 is ENHRY and CDR2 SYGVKD.

This chain joins TRBV6-6 and TRBJ1-4; 11 bases fit TRBD1. This CDR3 is built from 14 residues. Unmatched junction bases numbered 4, after V lost 5 bases and J lost 8 bases. Per germline, CDR1 MNHNY and CDR2 SVGAGI (reference sequence). CDR3 sequence (DNA): TGTGCCAGCAGTAGGGACAGGGGGGACGAAAAACTGTTTTTT. The encoded protein is CASSRDRGDEKLFF.

The V call is TRBV7-8, the J call TRBJ2-6; D not certain. Germline V lookup: CDR1 SGHVS, CDR2 FQNEAQ. The CDR3 is 13 amino acids. Trimming took 3 bases from V and 4 from J, leaving 4 bases between them. CDR3 in DNA: TGTGCCAGCAGCTTCTTGGGGGCCAACGTCCTGACTTTC. This encodes CASSFLGANVLTF. Filled out from reference TRBV7-8 and TRBJ2-6, the complete variable domain reads GAGVSQSPRYKVAKRGQDVALRCDPISGHVSLFWYQQALGQGPEFLTYFQNEAQLDKSGLPSDRFFAERPEGSVSTLKIQRTQQEDSAVYLCASSFLGANVLTFGAGSRLTVL.

CDR3: CASSLAGMNTEAFF. For the CDR3, the DNA is TGTGCCAGCAGCTTGGCCGGCATGAACACTGAAGCTTTCTTT. The rearrangement uses TRBV5-5 and TRBJ1-1; D gene unclear. The CDR3 runs to 14 residues. Trimming pared 0 bases from V and 0 bases from J, leaving 6 bases between. Per germline, CDR1 SGHKS and CDR2 YYEKEE (reference sequence).

The rearrangement links TRBV4-2 to TRBJ2-7; 13 bases line up with TRBD2. From germline, CDR1 is LGHNA and CDR2 YNFKEQ. J lost 6 bases, V lost 6 bases, and 5 bases had no gene match. The CDR3 totals 14 residues. This CDR3 is CASRLAGGPLEQYF. In nucleotides, the CDR3 is TGTGCCAGCAGACTAGCGGGAGGGCCCCTCGAGCAGTACTTC.

J is TRBJ2-1 and V is TRBV7-9, with D maybe TRBD2 (6 bases). CDR1 SEHNR and CDR2 FQNEAQ come from the germline V gene (reference sequence). This CDR3 is built from 14 residues. Trimming left V 1 base short and J 7 bases short, with 11 bases between. The CDR3 reads CASSLEGTFNEQFF. The CDR3 bases are TGTGCCAGCAGCTTAGAGGGGACTTTTAATGAGCAGTTCTTC.

The V call is TRBV13, the J call TRBJ2-5, with a possible D match to TRBD2 (5 bases). The closer fit of TRBJ2-7 to the DNA end suggests the J call may be wrong. Germline CDR1 reads PRHDT; CDR2 reads FYEKMQ (reference sequence). The CDR3 has 14 amino acids. The CDR3 nucleotides read TGTGCCAGCAGCTTAGGACGGGATACCTACGAGCAGTACTTC. Its translation: CASSLGRDTYEQYF.

The chain employs TRBV29-1 and TRBJ2-1; no clear D gene. V shed 6 bases and J shed 4 bases, with 4 bases lying between them. The CDR3 extends over 10 amino acids. Germline loops: CDR1 SQVTM, CDR2 ANQGSEA. The CDR3 protein is CSVGYNEQFF. In DNA form, the CDR3 reads TGCAGCGTGGGATACAATGAGCAGTTCTTC.

The chain uses TRBV6-5 and TRBJ2-5; D remains ambiguous. Germline V gives CDR1 MNHEY, CDR2 SVGAGI. This CDR3 has 13 amino acids. Between the trimmed V and J ends, which lost 6 bases and 7 bases, there was a span of 15 bases. In nucleotides, the CDR3 is TGTGCCAGCAGCCAAGACAACTGGGGGACCCAGTACTTC. It is translated as CASSQDNWGTQYF.

A single count supports this clone. The chain links TRBV5-8 to TRBJ2-7; D is unresolved. The CDR3 has 10 amino acids. Germline CDR1 SGHTS, CDR2 YDEGEE. The V and J ends lost 6 bases and 4 bases respectively, with 5 bases between them. CDR3 sequence reads: CASTAYEQYF. The CDR3 coding sequence is TGTGCCAGCACTGCTTACGAGCAGTACTTC.

The chain combines TRBV2 with TRBJ2-2, with a possible D match to TRBD1 (6 bases). The V end lost 6 bases, the J end lost 7 bases, and 18 bases lay between the germline ends. Per germline, CDR1 SNHLY and CDR2 FYNNEI. The CDR3 is 15 amino acids. In nucleotides, the CDR3 is TGTGCCAGCAGCTTCTTACAGGGTACAATCGGGGAGCTGTTTTTT. Translated: CASSFLQGTIGELFF.

The DNA of the CDR3 is TGTGCCAGCTCACCCGAGGGTCCTCCCTACGAGCAGTACTTC. Amino acid sequence: CASSPEGPPYEQYF. The chain links TRBV18 to TRBJ2-7, with D tentatively TRBD2 (5 bases). There are 14 residues in the CDR3. V lost 3 bases and J lost 2, with 11 bases in between. Germline V gene lookup returns CDR1 KGHSH and CDR2 LQKENI.